The source of this T cell receptor (beta chain) is a study of blood T cell repertoires in COVID-19. For the study at large: COVID-19 samples from acute and convalescent phases originated in the United States, Italy and Spain. The analysed material was cDNA or gDNA that came from T cells, B-cell-depleted T cells, or PBMCs.

Original processing notes: Amplification of reference gene primers provided the estimated nucleated cell counts. Clones were sequenced by immunoSEQ multiplex PCR, and TCRdb holds only the in-frame ones, with some missing. The DNA was the basis for D and trimming; V, J and clone size are from that table. The table includes about 170,000 clones, approximately 84% detected once. Material: peripheral blood. The source of this sequence is a man between 18 and 35 years old with active or convalescent COVID-19.

CDR3 sequence (DNA): TGTGCCAGCAGTCCCGGCCCGTTCAGGAGCGGGGGGAGGGCCTACAATGAGCAGTTCTTC. Translated, it gives CASSPGPFRSGGRAYNEQFF. This chain uses TRBV6-6 with TRBJ2-1; 9 bases map to TRBD2. This CDR3 comprises 20 residues. J lost 2 bases, V lost 5 bases, and 19 bases had no gene match. Germline CDR1 reads MNHNY; CDR2 reads SVGAGI (reference sequence).